Below are 27 T cell receptor beta chains sequenced from a single sample in a study of Ad26.COV2.S vaccination and SARS-CoV-2 variants. Noted treatment: roughly 19 received Ad26.COV2.S at low or high dose, single or two shots; several received placebo; per-sample allocation not given. Collection of the samples took place on day 63 after the first injection of vaccine or placebo. Assay: immunoSEQ multiplex PCR; the TCRdb copy retains only in-frame clones and omits some. Seen here are around 450,000 clones, 75% to 95% observed once, and the top ten hold roughly an eighth. Material: peripheral blood, obtained in a trial of Ad26.COV2.S vaccine versus placebo. The receptor set was obtained from a person between 18 and 65 years old who received the Ad26.COV2.S COVID-19 vaccine or a placebo.

J is TRBJ2-5 and V is TRBV23-1, with 10 bases that match TRBD2. TRBV23-1 is flagged as an ORF with uncertain function. V lost 6 bases, J lost 1 base, and 8 bases stayed unmatched. The CDR3 sequence is 16 residues long. The CDR3 sequence is CASSRRTSGVQETQYF. The CDR3 nucleotides are TGCGCCAGCAGCCGTCGGACTAGCGGAGTCCAAGAGACCCAGTACTTC.

This chain uses TRBV27 with TRBJ1-1, with TRBD1 identical over 7 bases. CDR1 MNHEY and CDR2 SMNVEV come from the germline V gene (reference sequence). V was clipped by 4 bases and J by 4 bases; unmatched bases: 9. This CDR3 is built from 15 residues. The CDR3 DNA reads TGTGCCAGCAGTTGGGGCAGGGGGATTGGCACTGAAGCTTTCTTT. Protein product: CASSWGRGIGTEAFF.

A note on this clone: A read error is possible here, since a much larger clone lies one base away. The chain combines TRBV11-2 with TRBJ2-7; the match to TRBD2 covers 11 bases. J lost 4 bases, V lost 5 bases, and 1 base had no gene match. CDR1 is SGHAT and CDR2 is FQNNGV in the germline V gene. This CDR3 comprises 13 residues. The CDR3 DNA reads TGTGCCAGCAGCGGGACTAGCGGATACGAGCAGTACTTC. Residues: CASSGTSGYEQYF. Full variable domain (rest looked up from reference TRBV11-2 and TRBJ2-7): EAGVAQSPRYKIIEKRQSVAFWCNPISGHATLYWYQQILGQGPKLLIQFQNNGVVDDSQLPKDRFSAERLKGVDSTLKIQPAKLEDSAVYLCASSGTSGYEQYFGPGTRLTVT.

The gene calls are TRBV5-4 and TRBJ2-1; D ambiguous. The CDR3 totals 15 residues. The V end was cut by 2 bases, the J end by 0 bases, with 9 bases between. The germline V gene encodes CDR1 SGHNT and CDR2 YYREEE (reference sequence). The CDR3 region has the DNA TGTGCCAGCAGCTTAGACTCCCGCTCCTACAATGAGCAGTTCTTC. Protein product: CASSLDSRSYNEQFF.

The gene calls are TRBV30 and TRBJ2-3; 8 positions match TRBD2. Germline trimming cut 6 bases from V and 2 bases from J; bases unmatched to any gene: 7. CDR1 is GTSNPN, CDR2 SVGIG, per germline (reference sequence). The CDR3 has 14 amino acids. CDR3 in amino acids: CACNREGVTDTQYF. The CDR3 coding sequence is TGTGCCTGTAATCGGGAGGGCGTCACAGATACGCAGTATTTT.

The chain recombines TRBV6-2 or TRBV6-3 with TRBJ2-3; TRBD1 or TRBD2 may be the D gene (5 bases each). The germline CDR1 and CDR2 sequences are MNHEY and SVGEGT. The CDR3 is 14 amino acids. V was cut by 5 bases and J by 2 bases, with 11 bases left in between. CDR3 amino acids: CASSKGPLTDTQYF. CDR3 DNA: TGTGCCAGCAGTAAGGGACCTCTCACAGATACGCAGTATTTT.

In this sample, this clone turned up once. The rearrangement links TRBV23-1 to TRBJ2-2, with D perhaps matching TRBD1 or TRBD2 (6 bases each). TRBV23-1 is sorted into the ORF group, with uncertain function. V dropped 1 base and J dropped 4 bases, with 19 bases sitting between them. The CDR3 has 18 residues. In nucleotides, the CDR3 is TGCGCCAGCAGTCAATTCGGCCCCCGACGGGGGCGCACCGGGGAGCTGTTTTTT. It translates to CASSQFGPRRGRTGELFF.

This clone was picked up a small number of times. The chain links TRBV24-1 to TRBJ1-1; TRBD1 agrees at 8 bases. J lost 7 bases, V lost 2 bases, and 8 bases had no gene match. Germline assignment: CDR1 KGHDR and CDR2 SFDVKD. The CDR3 contains 15 residues. The CDR3 nucleotides are TGTGCCACCAGTGATTCCCTGGACAGGGCCAATGAAGCTTTCTTT. It specifies CATSDSLDRANEAFF.

V gene TRBV5-4 combines with J gene TRBJ1-2; D gene ambiguous. Germline lookup yields CDR1 SGHNT and CDR2 YYREEE (reference sequence). The CDR3 loop spans 13 amino acids. Deletions cut 2 bases from V and 6 bases from J, with 11 bases between. In nucleotides, the CDR3 is TGTGCCAGCAGCTTATTTGCCTCCGATGGCTACACCTTC. Translation: CASSLFASDGYTF.

This sequence joins TRBV3-1 (or the pseudogene TRBV3-2) and TRBJ2-6, with D hard to call. The CDR3 has 16 amino acids. Per the germline V gene, CDR1 is LGHDT and CDR2 is YNNKEL (reference sequence). Trimming pared 0 bases from V and 2 bases from J, leaving 8 bases between. CDR3 region: CASSQEGEPGANVLTF. Here the CDR3 DNA reads TGTGCCAGCAGCCAAGAAGGTGAGCCTGGGGCCAACGTCCTGACTTTC.

The chain joins TRBV9 to TRBJ2-1; D gene ambiguous. Germline CDR1 and CDR2: SGDLS and YYNGEE. The CDR3 has 13 residues. V was pared by 0 bases and J by 6 bases, with 7 bases between. CDR3 region: CASSVDLGNEQFF. DNA for the CDR3: TGTGCCAGCAGCGTAGACTTAGGCAATGAGCAGTTCTTC.

This chain uses TRBV4-1 with TRBJ2-2; D is unclear. Trimming pared 0 bases from V and 3 bases from J, leaving 2 bases between. Germline CDR1 reads MGHRA; CDR2 reads YSYEKL. This CDR3 spans 13 amino acids. CDR3 nucleotide sequence: TGCGCCAGCAGCCAAGAGTACACCGGGGAGCTGTTTTTT. Protein: CASSQEYTGELFF.

The gene calls are TRBV4-1 and TRBJ2-3; either TRBD1 or TRBD2 may supply D (5 bases each). The germline gives CDR1 MGHRA, CDR2 YSYEKL. The CDR3 is 15 residues long. V was cut by 4 bases and J by 7 bases, with 18 bases left in between. The CDR3 is CASSPPQELGYTQYF. Written as DNA, the CDR3 is TGCGCCAGCAGCCCCCCACAGGAACTAGGTTATACGCAGTATTTT.

The rearrangement joins TRBV28 to TRBJ1-3; 9 bases are shared with TRBD1. CDR1 is MDHEN and CDR2 is SYDVKM in the germline V gene. CDR3 length: 16 amino acids. The J segment lost 2 bases and the V segment lost 3 bases, leaving 5 bases of the junction unmatched. CDR3 nucleotide sequence: TGTGCCAGCAGTTTGAACGGACAGGGGACTGGAAACACCATATATTTT. This codes for CASSLNGQGTGNTIYF.

The gene calls are TRBV28 and TRBJ1-1; a possible D gene is TRBD1 (6 bases). Per the germline V gene, CDR1 is MDHEN and CDR2 is SYDVKM. The CDR3 is 13 amino acids. V shed 5 bases and J shed 5 bases, with 12 bases lying between them. Here the CDR3 DNA reads TGTGCCAGCAGTCTAACAGGGAGGACTGAAGCTTTCTTT. Translated: CASSLTGRTEAFF. Based on the CDR3 plus reference TRBV28 and TRBJ1-1, the full variable domain is DVKVTQSSRYLVKRTGEKVFLECVQDMDHENMFWYRQDPGLGLRLIYFSYDVKMKEKGDIPEGYSVSREKKERFSLILESASTNQTSMYLCASSLTGRTEAFFGQGTRLTVV.

V gene TRBV4-1 combines with J gene TRBJ2-4; 8 bases match TRBD2. The junction had 11 bases not matched to a gene; V was cut back by 3 bases and J by 7 bases. CDR1 is MGHRA and CDR2 is YSYEKL in the germline V gene. The length of the CDR3 is 16 residues. As DNA, the CDR3 is TGCGCCAGCAGCCAGATAGGAGCGGGAGTTGGGAACATTCAGTACTTC. The encoded protein is CASSQIGAGVGNIQYF.

The rearrangement links TRBV19 to TRBJ1-1; weak D call: TRBD1 (5 bases). Germline V gene sequence: CDR1 LNHDA, CDR2 SQIVND (reference sequence). CDR3 length: 15 amino acids. V was clipped by 4 bases and J by 1 base, with 13 bases between them. CDR3: CASSTRDESNTEAFF. CDR3 nucleotide sequence: TGTGCCAGTAGTACCCGGGACGAATCGAACACTGAAGCTTTCTTT.

The chain recombines TRBV5-6 with TRBJ1-2, with 8 bases identical to TRBD1. CDR1 is SGHDT, CDR2 YYEEEE, per germline. CDR3 size: 15 residues. V trimming: 4 bases; J trimming: 0 bases; junction bases outside the gene matches: 5. The CDR3 region is CASSTYRGTNYGYTF. CDR3 in DNA: TGTGCCAGCAGCACATACAGGGGGACTAACTATGGCTACACCTTC. Variable domain in full (rest from reference TRBV5-6 and TRBJ1-2): DAGVTQSPTHLIKTRGQQVTLRCSPKSGHDTVSWYQQALGQGPQFIFQYYEEEERQRGNFPDRFSGHQFPNYSSELNVNALLLGDSALYLCASSTYRGTNYGYTFGSGTRLTVV.

V and J are TRBV28 and TRBJ1-5; 8 bases align to TRBD1. The CDR3 length is 12 residues. Trimming cost V 6 bases and J 7 bases; bases outside gene matches: 2. Germline V lookup: CDR1 MDHEN, CDR2 SYDVKM. In nucleotides, the CDR3 is TGTGCCAGCAGAAACAGGGGGCAGCCCCAGCATTTT. Amino acids: CASRNRGQPQHF. The complete variable domain, with remaining parts taken from reference TRBV28 and TRBJ1-5, reads DVKVTQSSRYLVKRTGEKVFLECVQDMDHENMFWYRQDPGLGLRLIYFSYDVKMKEKGDIPEGYSVSREKKERFSLILESASTNQTSMYLCASRNRGQPQHFGDGTRLSIL.

This clone was seen more than once but under ten times. V usage is TRBV25-1 and J usage is TRBJ2-7; D is unresolved. Germline V gene data show CDR1 as MGHDK and CDR2 as SYGVNS. This CDR3 has 12 amino acids. V was pared by 3 bases and J by 4 bases, with 7 bases between. CDR3 sequence reads: CASSERGYEQYF. CDR3 bases: TGTGCCAGCAGTGAGCGCGGTTACGAGCAGTACTTC.

The V gene is TRBV6-6, the J gene TRBJ1-3; D remains ambiguous. V was clipped by 5 bases and J by 0 bases, with 14 bases between them. Germline assignment: CDR1 MNHNY and CDR2 SVGAGI (reference sequence). The CDR3 totals 16 residues. The CDR3 loop is CASSHFNTASGNTIYF. DNA for the CDR3: TGTGCCAGCAGTCACTTCAACACGGCCTCTGGAAACACCATATATTTT.

The chain links TRBV19 to TRBJ2-2; no clear D gene. CDR1 and CDR2 from the germline V gene are LNHDA and SQIVND (reference sequence). Deletions cut 5 bases from V and 8 bases from J, with 9 bases between. The CDR3 covers 12 residues. The CDR3 DNA sequence: TGTGCCAGTAGTGCCGCCCCTGGGGAGCTGTTTTTT. Protein product: CASSAAPGELFF.

The chain uses TRBV15 and TRBJ2-1; 8 bases line up with TRBD1. V gave up 5 bases and J gave up 6 bases; unmatched junction bases: 9. Germline assignment: CDR1 LNHNV and CDR2 YYDKDF (reference sequence). The CDR3 is made up of 15 amino acids. As DNA, the CDR3 is TGTGCCACCAGCCGGACAGGGCCCTCGGCCAATGAGCAGTTCTTC. It is translated as CATSRTGPSANEQFF.

This clone was observed once. The chain joins TRBV7-6 to TRBJ2-1, with D unclear. Germline CDR1 reads SGHVS; CDR2 reads FNYEAQ. With 4 bases removed from V and 3 bases from J, the gap between germline ends came to 7 bases. The CDR3 totals 13 residues. The CDR3 region has the DNA TGTGCCAGCAGCTCCCCTGGCTACAATGAGCAGTTCTTC. Protein sequence: CASSSPGYNEQFF.

The chain carries TRBV7-6 and TRBJ2-3; 8 nucleotides align to TRBD1. Per the germline V gene, CDR1 is SGHVS and CDR2 is FNYEAQ. V dropped 1 base and J dropped 1; count of bases not matched to a gene: 1. The CDR3 covers 15 residues. CDR3 region: CASSLEGQGTDTQYF. The CDR3 DNA is TGTGCCAGCAGCTTAGAGGGACAGGGCACAGATACGCAGTATTTT.

The CDR3 protein is CASSLWGTDSNQPQHF. As DNA, the CDR3 is TGTGCCAGCAGCTTATGGGGGACAGATAGCAATCAGCCCCAGCATTTT. The chain links TRBV7-2 to TRBJ1-5; 7 positions agree with TRBD1. The ends lost 2 bases at V and 0 bases at J; junction bases unmatched: 4. This CDR3 has 16 residues. CDR1 and CDR2 from the germline V gene are SGHTA and FQGNSA. Variable domain in full (rest from reference TRBV7-2 and TRBJ1-5): GAGVSQSPSNKVTEKGKDVELRCDPISGHTALYWYRQSLGQGLEFLIYFQGNSAPDKSGLPSDRFSAERTGGSVSTLTIQRTQQEDSAVYLCASSLWGTDSNQPQHFGDGTRLSIL.

The V and J genes are TRBV10-3 and TRBJ1-5; the D gene is possibly TRBD1 (5 bases). The CDR3 consists of 16 residues. V was cut by 5 bases and J by 9 bases, with 23 bases left in between. Germline CDR1 ENHRY, CDR2 SYGVKD. Here the CDR3 reads CAISQSGDPNSWPQHF. The CDR3 bases are TGTGCCATCAGTCAATCGGGGGATCCAAACAGTTGGCCCCAGCATTTT.